The 30 T cell receptor beta chains in this list originate from one sample, sequenced in a study of spatial heterogeneity in lung cancer. Via MiXCR, TCRdb re-called the 5' RACE reads, giving one row per CDR3 protein. The data show tens of thousands of distinct CDR3 sequences, 9.5% to 15% seen once. The time point was: sample taken at primary tumor resection. From tumor, nontumor lung or frozen PBMC, whole RNA was taken unsorted for sequencing. The sequencing used PBMCs, collected at surgery. Receptor source: a male donor with early-stage non-small cell lung cancer.

This clonotype came up many times. The chain employs TRBV29-1 and TRBJ2-3; TRBD2 matches 10 bases. CDR1 and CDR2 from the germline V gene are SQVTM and ANQGSEA. V lost 0 bases, J lost 0 bases, and 9 bases stayed unmatched. There are 18 residues in the CDR3. CDR3 protein: CSVEDSGASGSSTDTQYF. DNA for the CDR3: TGCAGCGTTGAAGATTCCGGGGCTAGCGGGAGTAGCACAGATACGCAGTATTTT.

This clonotype was counted a few times. The V gene is TRBV18, the J gene TRBJ1-1; the match to TRBD1 covers 10 bases. CDR3 length equals 15 residues. In germline, CDR1 is KGHSH, CDR2 LQKENI. V was clipped by 0 bases and J by 5 bases; unmatched bases: 3. CDR3 bases: TGTGCCAGCTCACCACCAGGGACAGGGGATACTGAAGCTTTCTTT. Translating it yields CASSPPGTGDTEAFF.

Concerning this clonotype itself: Germline is not matched at one junction end, which may reflect a read error. V usage is TRBV6-2 or TRBV6-3 and J usage is TRBJ1-3, with 8 bases lining up with TRBD1. CDR1 MNHEY and CDR2 SVGEGT come from the germline V gene. The CDR3 loop spans 16 amino acids. CDR3 nucleotide sequence: TGTGCCAGCAGCGGACAGGGCAGGAACTCTGGATACACCATATATTTT. It is translated as CASSGQGRNSGYTIYF.

The CDR3: CASSPRTSGDNEQFF. As DNA, the CDR3 is TGTGCCAGCAGCCCCCGCACTAGCGGGGACAATGAGCAGTTCTTC. The V call is TRBV5-4, the J call TRBJ2-1; 10 nucleotides line up with TRBD2. This CDR3 contains 15 residues. After removal of 4 bases from V and 5 bases from J, the junction contained 6 bases not matched to a gene. From germline, CDR1 is SGHNT and CDR2 YYREEE (reference sequence).

This clonotype was observed a few times. The chain employs TRBV6-2 or TRBV6-3 and TRBJ1-5, with a weak D call TRBD1 (5 bases). The V and J ends lost 7 bases and 6 bases respectively, with 16 bases between them. The V gene's germline CDR1 is MNHEY and CDR2 SVGEGT. CDR3 size: 14 residues. This chain's CDR3 is CASTSLGGSQPQHF. CDR3 nucleotide sequence: TGTGCCAGCACCTCACTGGGGGGAAGTCAGCCCCAGCATTTT.

The CDR3 DNA reads as TGTGCCAGCAGCGAGCGACAGGGCACCTATGGCTACACCTTC. This sequence encodes CASSERQGTYGYTF. The chain is built from TRBV7-2 and TRBJ1-2, with 7 bases identical to TRBD1. This CDR3 has 14 amino acids. The V gene's germline CDR1 is SGHTA and CDR2 FQGNSA. The V gene end was trimmed by 5 bases and the J gene end by 4 bases; junction bases not matched to a gene: 7.

This rearrangement joins TRBV9 to TRBJ1-3; 9 bases are shared with TRBD1. Trimming cost V 4 bases and J 1 base; bases outside gene matches: 9. The CDR3 loop spans 17 amino acids. The V gene's germline CDR1 is SGDLS and CDR2 YYNGEE. CDR3 loop: CASSKEDRGGSGNTIYF. CDR3 sequence (DNA): TGTGCCAGCAGCAAGGAGGACAGGGGAGGATCTGGAAACACCATATATTTT.

In its sample, this clonotype was seen a few times. The rearrangement links TRBV5-6 to TRBJ1-2; D remains unclear. In germline, CDR1 is SGHDT, CDR2 YYEEEE. Between the trimmed V and J ends, which lost 2 bases and 4 bases, there was a span of 15 bases. The CDR3 extends over 15 amino acids. The CDR3 region is CASSLGGRFFYGYTF. CDR3 nucleotide sequence: TGTGCCAGCAGCTTAGGTGGGCGGTTCTTCTATGGCTACACCTTC.

The gene calls are TRBV5-1 and TRBJ1-4; tentative D call: TRBD1 (5 bases). The CDR3 is made up of 15 amino acids. Germline CDR1 and CDR2: SGHRS and YFSETQ. V lost 0 bases to trimming and J lost 10 bases, with 16 bases between them. CDR3 nucleotides: TGCGCCAGCAGCTTGGGGGACGGCGGAAGAGGAAAACTGTTTTTT. This sequence encodes CASSLGDGGRGKLFF. Variable domain in full (rest from reference TRBV5-1 and TRBJ1-4): KAGVTQTPRYLIKTRGQQVTLSCSPISGHRSVSWYQQTPGQGLQFLFEYFSETQRNKGNFPGRFSGRQFSNSRSEMNVSTLELGDSALYLCASSLGDGGRGKLFFGSGTQLSVL.

This clonotype was counted at least ten times. The J gene is TRBJ2-5, the V gene TRBV29-1; the match to TRBD1 covers 8 bases. From germline, CDR1 is SQVTM and CDR2 ANQGSEA. The V and J ends lost 8 bases and 2 bases, in that order; junction bases with no gene match: 10. The CDR3 covers 14 residues. The CDR3 DNA is TGCAGCACCTCAGGGGGCGCAGGGCAAGAGACCCAGTACTTC. Translated: CSTSGGAGQETQYF.

The chain carries TRBV11-2 and TRBJ2-3; possible D gene TRBD2, 6 bases. CDR1 is SGHAT and CDR2 is FQNNGV in the germline V gene. The CDR3 is 15 residues long. Between the trimmed V and J ends, which lost 7 bases and 0 bases, there was a span of 14 bases. In DNA form, the CDR3 reads TGTGCCAGCACACGACCGGGACTTAGCACAGATACGCAGTATTTT. Translation gives CASTRPGLSTDTQYF.

This clonotype was recorded at least ten times. The V call is TRBV4-3, the J call TRBJ2-2; D remains ambiguous. Between the trimmed V and J ends, which lost 4 bases and 1 base, there was a span of 10 bases. The CDR3 has 15 residues. Germline CDR1 LGHNA, CDR2 YSLEER. In DNA form, the CDR3 reads TGCGCCAGCAGCCTCGAAAGCAAGAACACCGGGGAGCTGTTTTTT. Its protein product is CASSLESKNTGELFF.

The V gene is TRBV7-9, the J gene TRBJ2-7, with 7 bases identical to TRBD2. The germline V gene has CDR1 SEHNR and CDR2 FQNEAQ (reference sequence). CDR3 length: 15 residues. With 4 bases clipped from V and 2 bases from J, the junction kept 8 bases outside the gene matches. CDR3 bases: TGTGCCAGCAGCTCGGCGGAGGGAGGGCCCTACGAGCAGTACTTC. Residues: CASSSAEGGPYEQYF.

The chain employs TRBV5-1 and TRBJ2-1; TRBD2 is a possible D gene (5 bases). Trimming stripped 2 bases from V and 0 bases from J, with 9 bases between. This CDR3 is 15 amino acids long. In germline, CDR1 is SGHRS, CDR2 YFSETQ. In nucleotides, the CDR3 is TGCGCCAGCAGCTTAACTAGTACCTCCTACAATGAGCAGTTCTTC. Protein product: CASSLTSTSYNEQFF.

This clonotype was found a few times. The genes are TRBV20-1 and TRBJ2-3, with 14 bases aligning to TRBD2. V trimming: 6 bases; J trimming: 1 base; junction bases outside the gene matches: 12. This CDR3 has 18 amino acids. Germline lookup yields CDR1 DFQATT and CDR2 SNEGSKA (reference sequence). The CDR3 coding sequence is TGCAGTGCCGGGGAATTCGGACTAGCGGGGGGAGGCACAGATACGCAGTATTTT. Amino acid sequence: CSAGEFGLAGGGTDTQYF.

This clonotype was seen more than once but under ten times. The chain is built from TRBV7-9 and TRBJ1-2; 9 nucleotides match TRBD1. The germline CDR1 and CDR2 sequences are SEHNR and FQNEAQ (reference sequence). After removal of 6 bases from V and 7 bases from J, the junction contained 6 bases not matched to a gene. The CDR3 is 13 amino acids. The CDR3 reads CASRPQGASGYTF. CDR3 nucleotides: TGTGCCAGCAGGCCACAGGGGGCATCTGGCTACACCTTC. Looking up the rest from reference TRBV7-9 and TRBJ1-2 gives the full variable domain: DTGVSQNPRHKITKRGQNVTFRCDPISEHNRLYWYRQTLGQGPEFLTYFQNEAQLEKSRLLSDRFSAERPKGSFSTLEIQRTEQGDSAMYLCASRPQGASGYTFGSGTRLTVV.

This chain connects TRBV13 to TRBJ2-2, with D unresolved. V lost 3 bases, J lost 6 bases, and 5 bases lay in between. This CDR3 contains 12 residues. The germline V gene encodes CDR1 PRHDT and CDR2 FYEKMQ (reference sequence). The CDR3 sequence is CASSLGSGELFF. The CDR3 DNA reads TGTGCCAGCAGCTTGGGCTCCGGGGAGCTGTTTTTT.

This clonotype has only a few counts. The genes are TRBV28 and TRBJ2-5; D perhaps matches TRBD2 (5 bases). Germline assignment: CDR1 MDHEN and CDR2 SYDVKM. The CDR3 loop spans 16 amino acids. The ends were cut back, 5 bases at V and 4 bases at J, with 20 bases in the middle. The CDR3, as DNA: TGTGCCAGCAGTACGGCGGGCCGGCGTGTTCGAGAGACCCAGTACTTC. Amino acid sequence: CASSTAGRRVRETQYF.

This clonotype came up a few times. The rearrangement uses TRBV7-2 and TRBJ1-5; no firm D call. V lost 1 base to trimming and J lost 0 bases, with 4 bases between them. The CDR3 is 14 residues long. The germline V gene has CDR1 SGHTA and CDR2 FQGNSA. CDR3 sequence: CASSLGASNQPQHF. CDR3 bases: TGTGCCAGCAGCTTAGGGGCTAGCAATCAGCCCCAGCATTTT.

The CDR3 sequence is CASNLDRVNTEAFF. In DNA, the CDR3 is TGTGCCAGCAACCTGGACAGAGTGAACACTGAAGCTTTCTTT. This chain joins TRBV28 and TRBJ1-1; TRBD1 might be the D (6 bases). The length of the CDR3 is 14 residues. Germline-derived CDR1 and CDR2 are MDHEN and SYDVKM. The V gene lost 7 bases and the J gene lost 0 bases, with 12 bases spanning the gap.

Ten or more counts support this clonotype. The V call is TRBV5-4, the J call TRBJ1-2, with TRBD1 matching 10 bases. The V segment lost 0 bases and the J segment 8 bases; nucleotides outside the gene matches: 4. The CDR3 spans 14 residues. Germline V gene data show CDR1 as SGHNT and CDR2 as YYREEE (reference sequence). In DNA form, the CDR3 reads TGTGCCAGCAGCTTGGGGGACAGGGGAGACGGCTACACCTTC. Translating it yields CASSLGDRGDGYTF.

This chain uses TRBV20-1 with TRBJ1-3, with a possible D match to TRBD1 (5 bases). V was trimmed by 0 bases and J by 4 bases, leaving 16 bases between them. Germline-derived CDR1 and CDR2 are DFQATT and SNEGSKA (reference sequence). The CDR3 totals 16 residues. The chain's CDR3 is CSARDQGPIQGNTIYF. CDR3 nucleotide sequence: TGCAGTGCTAGAGATCAGGGACCTATCCAGGGAAACACCATATATTTT.

This clonotype was counted a few times. This chain uses TRBV4-1 with TRBJ2-3; D might be TRBD1 (5 bases). Germline-derived CDR1 and CDR2 are MGHRA and YSYEKL. V was cut by 1 base and J by 0 bases, with 11 bases left in between. There are 16 residues in the CDR3. The CDR3 DNA reads as TGCGCCAGCAGCCAAGGGACAACCGCTAGCACAGATACGCAGTATTTT. This sequence encodes CASSQGTTASTDTQYF.

This clonotype came up a few times. V is TRBV6-2 or TRBV6-3 and J is TRBJ2-7; 7 bases align to TRBD2. There are 14 residues in the CDR3. From germline, CDR1 is MNHEY and CDR2 SVGEGT. V dropped 6 bases and J dropped 5; count of bases not matched to a gene: 10. The CDR3 region has the DNA TGTGCCAGCAGCCGGGGGACTACGGGTAACGAGCAGTACTTC. Residues: CASSRGTTGNEQYF.

The J gene is TRBJ1-4, the V gene TRBV30; 7 nucleotides match TRBD1. CDR1 and CDR2 from the germline V gene are GTSNPN and SVGIG (reference sequence). Losses at the gene ends were 4 bases for V and 10 bases for J; bases not matched to a gene: 9. The CDR3 extends over 13 amino acids. The CDR3 reads CAWKQGWAGKLFF. The CDR3, as DNA: TGTGCCTGGAAACAGGGGTGGGCCGGAAAACTGTTTTTT.

This clonotype was seen only a few times. The chain links TRBV5-1 to TRBJ2-7; 7 bases align to TRBD1. The ends lost 4 bases at V and 5 bases at J; junction bases unmatched: 15. The CDR3 has 16 amino acids. Germline V gives CDR1 SGHRS, CDR2 YFSETQ. CDR3 coding DNA: TGCGCCAGCAGCGACCCGACCGGACAGGTGTTTAACGAGCAGTACTTC. Protein sequence: CASSDPTGQVFNEQYF. Full variable domain (rest looked up from reference TRBV5-1 and TRBJ2-7): KAGVTQTPRYLIKTRGQQVTLSCSPISGHRSVSWYQQTPGQGLQFLFEYFSETQRNKGNFPGRFSGRQFSNSRSEMNVSTLELGDSALYLCASSDPTGQVFNEQYFGPGTRLTVT.

This clonotype was recorded a few times. The rearrangement uses TRBV5-1 and TRBJ2-3; 13 bases fit TRBD2. The CDR3 is made up of 17 amino acids. Germline values: CDR1 SGHRS, CDR2 YFSETQ. The J segment lost 6 bases and the V segment lost 1 base, leaving 8 bases of the junction unmatched. The CDR3 sequence is CASSLPDTGLAGDTQYF. The CDR3 region has the DNA TGCGCCAGCAGCTTGCCGGACACGGGACTAGCGGGGGATACGCAGTATTTT.

The sample holds many counts of this clonotype. This rearrangement joins TRBV6-5 to TRBJ2-2, with 10 bases fitting TRBD1. Trimming removed 6 bases from V and 4 bases from J; junction bases left unmatched: 11. CDR3 size: 17 residues. Per the germline V gene, CDR1 is MNHEY and CDR2 is SVGAGI. The CDR3 reads CASSRLRTGGFTGELFF. As DNA, the CDR3 is TGTGCCAGCAGCCGACTCAGGACAGGGGGTTTCACCGGGGAGCTGTTTTTT.

This clonotype has at least ten counts. J is TRBJ2-1 and V is TRBV20-1, with 7 bases fitting TRBD2. CDR3 length equals 11 residues. Germline V CDR1 and CDR2: DFQATT, SNEGSKA (reference sequence). CDR3 DNA sequence: TGCAGGGCAGCGGGGATCGATGAGCAGTTCTTC. This encodes CRAAGIDEQFF.

The chain is built from TRBV5-1 and TRBJ1-2; D gene unclear. V lost 1 base to trimming and J lost 1 base, with 14 bases between them. From germline, CDR1 is SGHRS and CDR2 YFSETQ. The CDR3 has 16 residues. In DNA form, the CDR3 reads TGCGCCAGCAGCTTGACAGCCCTACAAGATAACTATGGCTACACCTTC. It encodes CASSLTALQDNYGYTF.